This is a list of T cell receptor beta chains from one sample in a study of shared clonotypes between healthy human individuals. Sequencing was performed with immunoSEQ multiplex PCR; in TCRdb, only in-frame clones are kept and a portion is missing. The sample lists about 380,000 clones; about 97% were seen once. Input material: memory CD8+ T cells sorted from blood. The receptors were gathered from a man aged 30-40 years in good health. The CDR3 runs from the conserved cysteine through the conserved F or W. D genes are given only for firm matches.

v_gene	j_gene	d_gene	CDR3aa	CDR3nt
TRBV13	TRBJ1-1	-	CASSLGAAKAFF	TGTGCCAGCAGCTTAGGCGCAGCTAAAGCTTTCTTT
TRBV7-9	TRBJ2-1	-	CASSLSRGRGGDNEQFF	TGTGCCAGCAGCTTAAGCAGGGGGCGGGGAGGGGACAATGAGCAGTTCTTC
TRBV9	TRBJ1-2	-	CASNPGVGQNYGYTF	TGTGCCAGCAACCCAGGGGTGGGGCAGAACTATGGCTACACCTTC
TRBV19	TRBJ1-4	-	CASSMREPNEKLFF	TGTGCCAGTAGTATGCGGGAGCCTAATGAAAAACTGTTTTTT
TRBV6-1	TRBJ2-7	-	CASSNREGAYEQYF	TGTGCCAGCAGTAACAGGGAGGGGGCCTACGAGCAGTACTTC
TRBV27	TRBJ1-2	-	CASGPGTTGYGYTF	TGTGCCAGCGGGCCCGGGACGACAGGATATGGCTACACCTTC
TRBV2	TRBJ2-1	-	CASSEALPVYNEQFF	TGTGCCAGCAGTGAAGCGCTTCCTGTTTACAATGAGCAGTTCTTC
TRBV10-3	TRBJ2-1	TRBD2	CAISRASGRKYEQFF	TGTGCCATCAGCCGCGCTAGCGGGAGGAAATATGAGCAGTTCTTC
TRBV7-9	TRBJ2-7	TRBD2	CASSRGLADYEQYF	TGTGCCAGCAGCCGGGGACTAGCGGACTACGAGCAGTACTTC
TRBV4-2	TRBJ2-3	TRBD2	CASSQGLAGGGPTDTQYF	TGTGCCAGCAGCCAAGGGCTAGCGGGAGGTGGTCCCACAGATACGCAGTATTTT
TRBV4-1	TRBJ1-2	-	CASSQGGLAYGYTF	TGCGCCAGCAGCCAAGGGGGCCTTGCCTATGGCTACACCTTC